What follows describes a single TCR beta chain. The sample belongs to a study of blood T cell repertoires in COVID-19. At the level of the study: Specimens from acute and convalescent COVID-19 originated in the United States, Italy and Spain.

Residents of around 24 US areas, aged about 18 to 89 years, made up the participants. Membership in each cohort depended on participant-reported clinical history. As processed by the authors: Amplification of reference gene primers provided the estimated nucleated cell counts. Measured with immunoSEQ multiplex PCR; TCRdb has only the in-frame clones, and not every one. The DNA gave D and trimming, while V, J and clone size come from that table. The sample lists 260,000 or so clones; roughly 87% were seen once. The sequence came from a woman younger than 45 with acute COVID-19. Sample: PBMCs or T cells enriched from blood (not recorded which).

In nucleotides, the CDR3 is TGCGCCAGCAGCCAGACCCTAGCGGGGGGTTATTACAATGAGCAGTTCTTC. Translation gives CASSQTLAGGYYNEQFF. This chain joins TRBV5-1 and TRBJ2-1; 11 positions match TRBD2. The germline gives CDR1 SGHRS, CDR2 YFSETQ. V dropped 4 bases and J dropped 4; count of bases not matched to a gene: 10. The CDR3 is 17 residues long. Variable domain in full (rest from reference TRBV5-1 and TRBJ2-1): KAGVTQTPRYLIKTRGQQVTLSCSPISGHRSVSWYQQTPGQGLQFLFEYFSETQRNKGNFPGRFSGRQFSNSRSEMNVSTLELGDSALYLCASSQTLAGGYYNEQFFGPGTRLTVL.